The rows below give T cell receptor beta chains drawn from one sample of a study of blood T cells in healthy people across ages. TCRdb re-called the 5' RACE reads with MiXCR, one entry per CDR3 protein. The data show around 870,000 distinct CDR3 sequences, 29% seen once. The sequencing sample was made of blood. Receptor source: a woman aged 80 or over in good health. Each CDR3 is given with its conserved first and last residue. D genes are given only for firm matches. Clone size is stated in some rows and not others, as once, few, many or a class when expanded.

cdr3_length d_call j_call clone_size v_call cdr3_aa cdr3_nt
15 . TRBJ1-2 . TRBV4-1 CASSHGREIDYGYTF TGCGCCAGCAGCCATGGCCGAGAGATCGACTATGGCTACACCTTC
17 TRBD2 TRBJ2-5 . TRBV7-2 CASSQGSRSGGQETQYF TGTGCCAGCAGCCAAGGAAGTCGTTCGGGGGGACAAGAGACCCAGTACTTC
16 TRBD2 TRBJ2-1 many TRBV20-1 CSARAPTSGGYNEQFF TGCAGTGCCCGAGCCCCCACTAGCGGGGGATACAATGAGCAGTTCTTC
13 TRBD2 TRBJ2-3 many TRBV5-1 CASSSGTSETQYF TGCGCCAGCAGCTCCGGGACTAGCGAGACGCAGTATTTT
13 . TRBJ2-5 many TRBV2 CASTLTNKETQYF TGTGCCAGCACCCTGACTAACAAAGAGACCCAGTACTTC
12 . TRBJ2-5 many TRBV20-1 CSARPWGETQYF TGCAGTGCTAGGCCTTGGGGAGAGACCCAGTACTTC
14 TRBD2 TRBJ2-3 . TRBV12-3/TRBV12-4 CASTNGGGADTQYF TGTGCCAGCACCAATGGCGGGGGGGCCGATACGCAGTATTTT
15 TRBD1 TRBJ1-5 . TRBV2 CASRRGQGATQPQHF TGTGCCAGCAGGAGGGGACAGGGGGCTACTCAGCCCCAGCATTTT
14 TRBD1 TRBJ2-3 many TRBV7-2 CASSSGQGSDTQYF TGTGCCAGCAGCTCCGGACAGGGATCAGATACGCAGTATTTT
15 . TRBJ2-7 many TRBV4-3 CASSQVAGAYGEQYF TGCGCCAGCAGCCAAGTCGCGGGGGCCTACGGCGAGCAGTACTTC
15 . TRBJ2-1 . TRBV7-2 CASSLAGIPRNERFF TGTGCCAGCAGCTTGGCAGGGATCCCCCGCAATGAGCGGTTCTTC
12 . TRBJ1-1 many TRBV11-2 CASAAMRSEAFF TGTGCCAGCGCCGCTATGAGGTCTGAAGCTTTCTTT
16 . TRBJ2-2 . TRBV6-1 CASSERGDSLPGELFF TGTGCCAGCAGTGAAAGGGGGGACAGTCTCCCCGGGGAGCTGTTTTTT
13 TRBD1 TRBJ2-1 . TRBV5-8 CASSGNRGSEQFF TGTGCCAGCAGCGGTAACAGGGGCAGTGAGCAGTTCTTC
14 . TRBJ1-5 . TRBV6-2/TRBV6-3 CANSGTVKNQPQHF TGTGCCAACAGTGGGACGGTTAAAAATCAGCCCCAGCATTTT
15 TRBD2 TRBJ2-7 few TRBV5-1 CASIPGTSGYNEQYF TGCGCCAGCATCCCCGGGACTAGCGGATACAATGAGCAGTACTTC
15 . TRBJ2-3 many TRBV29-1 CSGIQGSSGSDTQYF TGCAGCGGGATCCAGGGATCGTCCGGCTCAGATACGCAGTATTTT
14 TRBD2 TRBJ2-3 many TRBV3-1 CASKGSGGTDTQYF TGTGCCAGCAAGGGTAGCGGGGGAACAGATACGCAGTATTTT
16 TRBD2 TRBJ2-3 once TRBV5-1 CASSSGTSGSTDTQYF TGCGCCAGCAGCTCCGGGACTAGCGGGAGCACAGATACGCAGTATTTT
15 . TRBJ1-6 . TRBV20-1 CSASLGGAGNSPLHF TGCAGTGCTTCCTTGGGGGGGGCAGGGAATTCACCCCTCCACTTT
15 . TRBJ1-4 few TRBV7-2 CASSFVKGPNEKLFF TGTGCCAGCAGCTTTGTAAAAGGCCCCAATGAAAAACTGTTTTTT
17 . TRBJ2-3 few TRBV18 CASSPTFRGRGTDTQYF TGTGCCAGCTCACCAACCTTCCGGGGGCGCGGCACAGATACGCAGTATTTT
16 . TRBJ2-7 . TRBV4-3 CASSQETWGGTNEQYF TGCGCCAGCAGCCAAGAGACGTGGGGGGGGACAAACGAGCAGTACTTC
16 TRBD2 TRBJ2-1 many TRBV20-1 CSARDPAGKSYNEQFF TGCAGTGCTAGAGATCCAGCGGGGAAGTCCTACAATGAGCAGTTCTTC
16 . TRBJ1-1 . TRBV9 CASSGRQEGGHTEAFF TGTGCCAGCAGCGGACGACAGGAGGGGGGACACACTGAAGCTTTCTTT
14 . TRBJ1-2 few TRBV24-1 CATSDPEANYGYTF TGTGCCACCAGTGATCCAGAAGCTAACTATGGCTACACCTTC
14 TRBD2 TRBJ2-7 . TRBV4-2 CASTGASGSYEQYF TGTGCCAGCACCGGGGCTAGCGGGAGCTACGAGCAGTACTTC
14 TRBD1 TRBJ1-2 . TRBV3-1 CASSQDRGLIGYTF TGTGCCAGCAGCCAAGACAGGGGGCTGATTGGCTACACCTTC
14 . TRBJ2-7 many TRBV6-6 CASTQRQGTYEQYF TGTGCCAGCACCCAAAGGCAGGGGACCTACGAGCAGTACTTC
13 . TRBJ1-1 many TRBV6-2/TRBV6-3 CASSPSLGNEAFF TGTGCCAGCAGCCCCAGCCTGGGAAATGAAGCTTTCTTT
14 . TRBJ2-7 . TRBV11-2 CASSLDMPSYEQYF TGTGCCAGCAGCTTAGATATGCCTAGCTACGAGCAGTACTTC
18 TRBD1 TRBJ1-5 . TRBV19 CASSMATGGRYSNQPQHF TGTGCCAGTAGTATGGCGACAGGGGGCCGTTATAGCAATCAGCCCCAGCATTTT
12 . TRBJ2-5 . TRBV11-3 CASSPSGTGQYF TGTGCCAGCAGCCCATCTGGCACAGGACAGTACTTC
14 TRBD2 TRBJ2-4 many TRBV2 CASKLAGAKNIQYF TGTGCCAGCAAGTTAGCGGGGGCCAAAAACATTCAGTACTTC
14 TRBD2 TRBJ2-3 many TRBV5-1 CASRAGGNTDTQYF TGCGCCAGCAGAGCGGGGGGAAACACAGATACGCAGTATTTT
13 TRBD2 TRBJ2-1 . TRBV9 CASSASGTNEQFF TGTGCCAGCAGCGCTAGCGGGACCAATGAGCAGTTCTTC
14 TRBD2 TRBJ2-1 many TRBV19 CACSGGLSYNEQFF TGTGCCTGCTCGGGGGGGCTCTCCTACAATGAGCAGTTCTTC
14 TRBD2 TRBJ2-7 many TRBV7-2 CASSLAGRGLEQYF TGTGCCAGCAGCTTAGCGGGGAGGGGCCTAGAGCAGTACTTC
16 TRBD1 TRBJ2-1 . TRBV3-1 CASSQDLAAGGIGQFF TGTGCCAGCAGCCAAGATCTTGCGGCAGGGGGCATTGGGCAGTTCTTC
12 TRBD1 TRBJ1-2 many TRBV12-3/TRBV12-4 CASRGQGRPYTF TGTGCCAGCAGGGGACAGGGACGGCCCTACACCTTC